The 7 T cell receptor beta chains below come from one sample, sequenced in a study of immune cell composition in non-small cell lung cancer. The data were produced by immunoSEQ multiplex PCR, yet TCRdb's version contains in-frame clones alone and is incomplete. This sample has about 10,000 clones, with around two thirds found just once. Sequencing was performed on lung tumor tissue. The origin of the receptors is a human donor with non-small cell lung cancer.

The chain has TRBV11-1 and TRBJ2-7; 11 bases agree with TRBD2. The CDR3 sequence is 15 residues long. Germline loops: CDR1 SGHAT, CDR2 FQDESV (reference sequence). V lost 4 bases, J lost 5 bases, and 7 bases stayed unmatched. The CDR3, as DNA: TGTGCCAGCAGCTCTACTAGCGGGAGTTTCGACGAGCAGTACTTC. Its translation is CASSSTSGSFDEQYF.

The gene calls are TRBV15 and TRBJ2-1; TRBD2 agrees at 13 bases. Germline CDR1 and CDR2: LNHNV and YYDKDF (reference sequence). The ends lost 3 bases at V and 4 bases at J; junction bases unmatched: 3. This CDR3 is built from 16 residues. The CDR3 bases are TGTGCCACCAGCAGTGGACTAGCGGGGGCTTACAATGAGCAGTTCTTC. It translates to CATSSGLAGAYNEQFF.

The sample holds a few counts of this clone. The rearrangement links TRBV19 to TRBJ2-1; no clear D. The germline gives CDR1 LNHDA, CDR2 SQIVND (reference sequence). CDR3 size: 15 residues. V was shortened by 1 base and J by 3 bases, with 10 bases between the two germline ends. This chain's CDR3 is CASSIGAAIYNEQFF. As DNA, the CDR3 is TGTGCCAGTAGTATAGGAGCAGCGATCTACAATGAGCAGTTCTTC.

V is TRBV6-1 and J is TRBJ1-4; 11 bases match TRBD1. Looked up from germline, CDR1 is MNHNS and CDR2 is SASEGT. This CDR3 is 16 amino acids long. Germline trimming cut 4 bases from V and 7 bases from J; bases unmatched to any gene: 8. The CDR3 loop reads CASSAFLGTGGEKLFF. The CDR3 DNA reads as TGTGCCAGCAGTGCGTTTCTTGGGACAGGGGGTGAAAAACTGTTTTTT.

The J gene is TRBJ2-7, the V gene TRBV7-8; 8 bases map to TRBD2. The CDR3 runs to 15 residues. From germline, CDR1 is SGHVS and CDR2 FQNEAQ. Unmatched junction bases numbered 6, after V lost 1 base and J lost 4 bases. The CDR3, as DNA: TGTGCCAGCAGCTTAGTTGCGGGAGGTCCATACGAGCAGTACTTC. Translated: CASSLVAGGPYEQYF.

The chain is built from TRBV11-1 and TRBJ2-5, with D possibly TRBD2 on 5 matching bases. This CDR3 is 16 amino acids long. Trimming removed 5 bases at V and 1 base at J, with 17 bases between. Looked up from germline, CDR1 is SGHAT and CDR2 is FQDESV (reference sequence). The CDR3 bases are TGTGCCAGCAGCCAAAAGGCGAGGGAGATCCAAGAGACCCAGTACTTC. As protein: CASSQKAREIQETQYF.

The chain links TRBV10-1 to TRBJ2-2; 8 nucleotides line up with TRBD2. Trimming cost V 2 bases and J 7 bases; bases outside gene matches: 12. The CDR3 covers 17 residues. Germline CDR1 is WNHNN and CDR2 is SYGVQD (reference sequence). CDR3 sequence: CASSEELAGLFSGELFF. DNA of the CDR3: TGCGCCAGCAGTGAGGAGTTAGCGGGGTTGTTCAGCGGGGAGCTGTTTTTT.